The rows below give T cell receptor beta chains drawn from one sample of a study of CD8+ T cells in alopecia areata. Data came from immunoSEQ multiplex PCR; TCRdb stores just in-frame clones and leaves some out. The table includes 220,000 or so clones, around 62% detected once. The sample here was CD4+ T cells sorted from blood, taken at week 0. The receptors were gathered from a human donor with alopecia areata. CDR3s leave out the opening cysteine and the closing phenylalanine or tryptophan. A row's size may be missing; if present it is once, few, many or a size class.

NA	TRBV5-1	TRBJ1-5	ASSLGTGSSNQPQH
NA	TRBV5-6	TRBJ1-6	ASSLDGASPLH
NA	TRBV27	TRBJ2-7	ASSFSTGTYEQY
few	TRBV4-1	TRBJ2-6	ASSRNGPGTGANVLT
NA	TRBV14	TRBJ2-7	ASSQALPEWTERGGQY
NA	TRBV5-4	TRBJ1-2	ASSSGQGSNGYT
NA	TRBV4-1	TRBJ1-4	ASSLLTGYNEKLF
NA	TRBV29-1	TRBJ1-4	SAADRAGNEKLF
NA	TRBV7-9	TRBJ1-2	ASSLTARVIDYGYT
NA	TRBV2	TRBJ1-1	ASSAGPEAF
NA	TRBV5-1	TRBJ1-2	ASSLGQWKEGGYT
NA	TRBV18	TRBJ2-7	ASSPITGYEQY
many	TRBV7-2	TRBJ2-7	ASSLALHAYEQY
NA	TRBV30	TRBJ2-2	AWSVMLAAGELF
NA	TRBV14	TRBJ1-2	ASSRNHRGANYGYT